This T cell receptor (beta chain) was sequenced for a study of cytomegalovirus exposure and HLA in healthy donors. Overall study findings and caveats: The study listed around 150 cytomegalovirus-associated TCR beta chains. Most TCR sequences were uncommon, yet certain public TCRs appeared in many donors. A later analysis by the authors found several of the most significant clusters apparently linked to common viral pathogens.

Both 60 Vbeta primers and 13 Jbeta primers went into the PCR. Sequencing was performed with immunoSEQ multiplex PCR; in TCRdb, only in-frame clones are kept and a portion is missing. This table has some 200,000 clones, about 80% appearing once. The CDR3 totals 13 residues. V lost 3 bases and J lost 10, with 13 bases in between. Germline V lookup: CDR1 SGHDT, CDR2 YYEEEE. As regards this clone: Its antigen remains unknown.

Sequencing was performed on PBMCs. The receptor was derived from a woman in her sixties in good health and CMV-seropositive. This chain uses TRBV5-6 with TRBJ1-4; tentatively, D is TRBD1 (5 bases). CDR3 DNA: TGTGCCAGCAGCTCTCAGGGTGACAGAAAACTGTTTTTT. It is translated as CASSSQGDRKLFF.